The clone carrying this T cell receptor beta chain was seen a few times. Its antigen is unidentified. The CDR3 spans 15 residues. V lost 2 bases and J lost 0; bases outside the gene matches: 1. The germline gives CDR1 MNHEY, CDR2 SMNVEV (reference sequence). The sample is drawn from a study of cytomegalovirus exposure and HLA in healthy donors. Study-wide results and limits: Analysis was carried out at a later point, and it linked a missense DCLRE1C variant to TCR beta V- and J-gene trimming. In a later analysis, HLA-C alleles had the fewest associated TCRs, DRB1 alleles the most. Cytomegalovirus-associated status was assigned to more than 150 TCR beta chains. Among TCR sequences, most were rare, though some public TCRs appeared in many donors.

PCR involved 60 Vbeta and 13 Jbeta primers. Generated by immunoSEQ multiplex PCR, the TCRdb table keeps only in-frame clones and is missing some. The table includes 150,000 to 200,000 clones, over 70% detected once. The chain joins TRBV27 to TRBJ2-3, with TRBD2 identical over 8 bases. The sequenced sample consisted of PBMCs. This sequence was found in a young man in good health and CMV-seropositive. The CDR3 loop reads CASSLIAGSTDTQYF. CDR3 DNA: TGTGCCAGCAGTTTAATAGCGGGGAGCACAGATACGCAGTATTTT.